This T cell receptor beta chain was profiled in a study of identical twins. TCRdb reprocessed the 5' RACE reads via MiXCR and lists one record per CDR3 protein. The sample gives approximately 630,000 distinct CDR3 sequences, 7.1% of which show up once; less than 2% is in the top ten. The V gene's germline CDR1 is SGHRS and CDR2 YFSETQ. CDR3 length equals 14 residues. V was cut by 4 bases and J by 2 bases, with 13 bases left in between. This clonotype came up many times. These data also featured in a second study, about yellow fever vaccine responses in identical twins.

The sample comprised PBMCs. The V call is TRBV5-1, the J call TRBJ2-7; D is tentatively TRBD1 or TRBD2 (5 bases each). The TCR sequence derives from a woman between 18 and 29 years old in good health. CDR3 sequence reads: CASSPGTETYEQYV. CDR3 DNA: TGCGCCAGCAGCCCCGGGACCGAAACCTACGAGCAGTACGTC.